Following are 23 T cell receptor beta chains from one sample sequenced in a study of beta chain features in type 1 diabetes (dated by TCRdb to 2016 to 2018). Preparation of the library involved the immunoSEQ multiplex PCR assay. The High Capacity cDNA Reverse Transcription Kit was used to reverse transcribe all of the isolated RNA, meaning that expressed TCRB transcripts were what got sequenced. TCRdb obtained this table from immuneACCESS and retained in-frame rearrangements with V and J assigned. These tables miss some clones; where compared with another copy, unresolved V genes account for less than half of the shortfall, and the remainder is unexplained. The sample table contains roughly 40,000 clones; only one count was recorded for roughly 49% of them. 0.6% to 0.85% of the sample is held by the ten biggest clonotypes. The specimen sequenced was central memory CD4+ T cells from blood. All receptors derive from a woman between 18 and 29 years old in good health.

This chain links TRBV11-2 with TRBJ2-2, with TRBD2 as a possible D gene (6 bases). Germline CDR1 SGHAT, CDR2 FQNNGV. The CDR3 length is 15 residues. Trimming pared 2 bases from V and 1 base from J, leaving 8 bases between. The CDR3 spells CASSLTGENTGELFF. DNA for the CDR3: TGTGCCAGCAGCTTAACGGGGGAGAACACCGGGGAGCTGTTTTTT.

This clone appeared once. The chain has TRBV2 and TRBJ1-1; TRBD1 aligns across 7 bases. Germline CDR1 and CDR2: SNHLY and FYNNEI. This CDR3 spans 14 amino acids. The V gene end was trimmed by 4 bases and the J gene end by 4 bases; junction bases not matched to a gene: 6. CDR3 nucleotides: TGTGCCAGCAGTGGGGGAGACAGGGCCACTGAAGCTTTCTTT. Amino acids: CASSGGDRATEAFF.

The gene calls are TRBV6-1 and TRBJ2-5, with D maybe TRBD2 (6 bases). Germline V gene sequence: CDR1 MNHNS, CDR2 SASEGT. V was cut by 3 bases and J by 4 bases, with 12 bases left in between. The CDR3 consists of 14 residues. As DNA, the CDR3 is TGTGCCAGCAGTGATAGTTTCGGGGGAGAGACCCAGTACTTC. Its translation: CASSDSFGGETQYF.

This clone occurred a few times. This chain uses TRBV11-2 with TRBJ1-2, with D tentatively TRBD1 (5 bases). Germline CDR1 and CDR2: SGHAT and FQNNGV. CDR3 size: 17 residues. The V gene lost 4 bases and the J gene lost 3 bases, with 21 bases spanning the gap. Here the CDR3 DNA reads TGTGCCAGCAGCTCTCATAGGGGCGCGCGATCTGACTATGGCTACACCTTC. Amino acids: CASSSHRGARSDYGYTF.

This clone was counted a few times. V gene TRBV5-1 combines with J gene TRBJ2-1, with a possible D match to TRBD2 (6 bases). Germline V gene lookup returns CDR1 SGHRS and CDR2 YFSETQ. The length of the CDR3 is 14 residues. The V gene lost 7 bases and the J gene lost 0 bases, with 11 bases spanning the gap. CDR3 DNA sequence: TGCGCCAGCGGCGGGGTAAGCTCCTACAATGAGCAGTTCTTC. Translation gives CASGGVSSYNEQFF.

V and J are TRBV29-1 and TRBJ2-2; no clear D gene. The germline V gene encodes CDR1 SQVTM and CDR2 ANQGSEA. The CDR3 extends over 13 amino acids. Deletions cut 6 bases from V and 5 bases from J, with 13 bases between. For the CDR3, the DNA is TGCAGCGTCAAGGTTGGCGGTACCGGGGAGCTGTTTTTT. Its translation is CSVKVGGTGELFF.

The chain is built from TRBV5-8 and TRBJ1-2; D possibly corresponds to TRBD1 (5 bases). Trimming cost V 4 bases and J 2 bases, with 21 bases left between them. Germline CDR1 is SGHTS and CDR2 is YDEGEE. CDR3 length: 17 residues. The CDR3 protein is CASSGHLAGRFNYGYTF. The CDR3 nucleotides read TGTGCCAGCAGCGGCCACTTGGCGGGACGGTTCAACTATGGCTACACCTTC.

V usage is TRBV4-1 and J usage is TRBJ2-1, with D possibly TRBD2 on 5 matching bases. Germline assignment: CDR1 MGHRA and CDR2 YSYEKL. V gave up 3 bases and J gave up 9 bases, with 18 bases separating them. This CDR3 region has 15 residues. DNA for the CDR3: TGCGCCAGCAGCCAGCCGCGGGCGACCCTCGGTGAGCAGTTCTTC. Its translation: CASSQPRATLGEQFF.

This clone was observed a handful of times. The chain recombines TRBV27 with TRBJ2-1; 7 bases map to TRBD2. The germline CDR1 and CDR2 sequences are MNHEY and SMNVEV (reference sequence). The CDR3 covers 16 residues. J was trimmed by 0 bases and V by 6 bases; bases with no gene match: 8. CDR3 loop: CASSLRDYYSYNEQFF. The CDR3 coding sequence is TGTGCCAGCAGCTTAAGGGACTACTACTCCTACAATGAGCAGTTCTTC.

The sample holds a few counts of this clone. The V gene is TRBV19, the J gene TRBJ1-1, with no clear D. Trimming removed 3 bases from V and 1 base from J, with 12 bases in between. The germline V gene encodes CDR1 LNHDA and CDR2 SQIVND (reference sequence). The length of the CDR3 is 15 residues. The CDR3, as DNA: TGTGCCAGTAGTATTAGGTGGGCAGAGAACACTGAAGCTTTCTTT. It specifies CASSIRWAENTEAFF.

V and J are TRBV30 and TRBJ1-5, with 9 bases matching TRBD1. The CDR3 consists of 15 residues. V shed 3 bases and J 4 bases; nucleotides not matched to a gene: 7. Germline values: CDR1 GTSNPN, CDR2 SVGIG (reference sequence). The CDR3 is CAWSGGTGLNQPQHF. CDR3 sequence (DNA): TGTGCCTGGAGCGGGGGGACAGGGCTTAATCAGCCCCAGCATTTT.

This clone was seen once. This chain links TRBV30 with TRBJ1-1; possible D gene TRBD1, 5 bases. The V and J ends lost 1 base and 4 bases respectively, with 19 bases between them. In germline, CDR1 is GTSNPN, CDR2 SVGIG (reference sequence). This CDR3 is built from 16 residues. The CDR3 region has the DNA TGTGCCTGGAGTGCCCCTCCACAGGAGACTCCCACTGAAGCTTTCTTT. Translating gives CAWSAPPQETPTEAFF. Full variable domain (rest looked up from reference TRBV30 and TRBJ1-1): SQTIHQWPATLVQPVGSPLSLECTVEGTSNPNLYWYRQAAGRGLQLLFYSVGIGQISSEVPQNLSASRPQDRQFILSSKKLLLSDSGFYLCAWSAPPQETPTEAFFGQGTRLTVV.

This clone appeared a few times. The chain is built from TRBV4-2 and TRBJ2-2; TRBD2 is a possible D gene (5 bases). This CDR3 spans 16 amino acids. CDR1 and CDR2 from the germline V gene are LGHNA and YNFKEQ. The V end lost 1 base, the J end lost 5 bases, and 14 bases lay between the germline ends. CDR3 nucleotide sequence: TGTGCCAGCAGCCAAGGCGCCCTCTCGGGGACCGGGGAGCTGTTTTTT. Residues: CASSQGALSGTGELFF.

The chain employs TRBV6-1 and TRBJ2-2; D possibly corresponds to TRBD2 (6 bases). V was cut by 5 bases and J by 5 bases, with 15 bases left in between. The CDR3 consists of 15 residues. The V gene's germline CDR1 is MNHNS and CDR2 SASEGT. The DNA of the CDR3 is TGTGCCAGCAGTACGCGGCTGGCGGGGACCGGGGAGCTGTTTTTT. It translates to CASSTRLAGTGELFF.

The chain uses TRBV6-6 and TRBJ2-3; D might be TRBD1 (5 bases). From germline, CDR1 is MNHNY and CDR2 SVGAGI (reference sequence). The CDR3 extends over 14 amino acids. Trimming pared 0 bases from V and 6 bases from J, leaving 10 bases between. The CDR3: CASSYSQGSDTQYF. CDR3 in DNA: TGTGCCAGCAGTTACTCGCAGGGTTCGGATACGCAGTATTTT.

This clone was picked up a small number of times. The V and J genes are TRBV30 and TRBJ2-7; 12 bases are a match to TRBD2. The V and J ends lost 4 bases and 6 bases, in that order; junction bases with no gene match: 4. Germline assignment: CDR1 GTSNPN and CDR2 SVGIG (reference sequence). CDR3 length equals 13 residues. The CDR3 nucleotides read TGTGCCTGGACTAGCGGGAGGGCCCGCGAGCAGTACTTC. It codes for CAWTSGRAREQYF.

The gene calls are TRBV7-8 and TRBJ2-2; TRBD2 matches at 8 bases. This CDR3 has 19 amino acids. The germline V gene encodes CDR1 SGHVS and CDR2 FQNEAQ. Trimming removed 0 bases from V and 4 bases from J; junction bases left unmatched: 13. This CDR3 is CASSLAAGVAGGGTGELFF. The CDR3 DNA follows: TGTGCCAGCAGCTTAGCCGCCGGGGTGGCGGGGGGCGGCACCGGGGAGCTGTTTTTT.

This chain links TRBV27 with TRBJ2-5, with 10 nucleotides matching TRBD2. CDR1 and CDR2 from the germline V gene are MNHEY and SMNVEV (reference sequence). The CDR3 loop spans 17 amino acids. V shed 4 bases and J 4 bases; nucleotides not matched to a gene: 12. The CDR3 DNA sequence: TGTGCCAGCAGTTCGCTAGCGGGAGTTTCGTCGGGAGAGACCCAGTACTTC. This sequence encodes CASSSLAGVSSGETQYF.

The chain recombines TRBV5-8 with TRBJ1-1; a possible D gene is TRBD1 (5 bases). Germline V CDR1 and CDR2: SGHTS, YDEGEE. CDR3 length: 15 residues. With 1 base removed from V and 2 bases from J, the gap between germline ends came to 12 bases. The CDR3 loop reads CASSLYGGTNTEAFF. In nucleotides, the CDR3 is TGTGCCAGCAGCTTGTACGGGGGAACAAACACTGAAGCTTTCTTT. Full variable domain (remainder filled in from reference TRBV5-8 and TRBJ1-1): EAGVTQSPTHLIKTRGQQATLRCSPISGHTSVYWYQQALGLGLQFLLWYDEGEERNRGNFPPRFSGRQFPNYSSELNVNALELEDSALYLCASSLYGGTNTEAFFGQGTRLTVV.

This chain joins TRBV10-1 and TRBJ2-1, with 10 bases fitting TRBD2. The CDR3 is made up of 16 amino acids. The J segment lost 2 bases and the V segment lost 9 bases, leaving 10 bases of the junction unmatched. The germline V gene has CDR1 WNHNN and CDR2 SYGVQD (reference sequence). CDR3 sequence reads: CARCSGRTHTYNEQFF. The CDR3 coding sequence is TGCGCCAGATGTAGCGGGAGGACCCACACCTACAATGAGCAGTTCTTC.

This clone was detected only a few times. The rearrangement links TRBV6-1 to TRBJ1-1; 7 bases map to TRBD1. The CDR3 spans 14 residues. Losses at the gene ends were 6 bases for V and 1 base for J; bases not matched to a gene: 5. Germline loops: CDR1 MNHNS, CDR2 SASEGT. For the CDR3, the DNA is TGTGCCAGCAGATTACAGGGGCAGAACACTGAAGCTTTCTTT. Its translation is CASRLQGQNTEAFF.

Turning to this clone: Other DNA sequences in this sample translate to the same CDR3. The chain has TRBV29-1 and TRBJ2-5; 7 bases line up with TRBD1. Unmatched junction bases numbered 9, after V lost 1 base and J lost 4 bases. The germline CDR1 and CDR2 sequences are SQVTM and ANQGSEA. This CDR3 is built from 15 residues. The CDR3 DNA is TGCAGCGTTGAAGGGGGAGCTCAGGGGGTAGAGACCCAGTACTTC. It codes for CSVEGGAQGVETQYF. The variable domain in full, completed from reference TRBV29-1 and TRBJ2-5, reads SAVISQKPSRDICQRGTSLTIQCQVDSQVTMMFWYRQQPGQSLTLIATANQGSEATYESGFVIDKFPISRPNLTFSTLTVSNMSPEDSSIYLCSVEGGAQGVETQYFGPGTRLLVL.

The chain uses TRBV18 and TRBJ1-1, with a weak D call TRBD1 (5 bases). V lost 1 base to trimming and J lost 4 bases, with 25 bases between them. Germline lookup yields CDR1 KGHSH and CDR2 LQKENI. The CDR3 spans 19 residues. The CDR3 DNA sequence: TGTGCCAGCTCACCACTAGGACTAAGGGGATCAAAGGGTGGCACTGAAGCTTTCTTT. Translation gives CASSPLGLRGSKGGTEAFF.